This T cell receptor (beta chain) was recorded in a study of early T cells in non-severe SARS-CoV-2 infection. Overall study: Sequencing of unsorted whole blood was done on bulk RNA, leaving chains unpaired.

This clonotype came up many times. Its target is not known. Overall study findings and caveats: VDJdb-based matching was biased toward anti-spike CD8 responses and missed private and CD4 specificities.

V lost 5 bases, J lost 4 bases, and 9 bases lay in between. The germline V gene encodes CDR1 SQVTM and CDR2 ANQGSEA. This CDR3 region has 12 residues. Individual cDNA molecules carried attached unique molecular identifiers. TCRdb re-called the 5' RACE reads with MiXCR, one entry per CDR3 protein. Of under 95,000 distinct CDR3 sequences detected, more than 10% appear once; the ten largest clones hold 4.5%. The source is an adult who was a healthcare worker with PCR-confirmed SARS-CoV-2 infection or an uninfected control (not recorded which). The V and J genes are TRBV29-1 and TRBJ2-1; D is ambiguous. Input material: whole blood. The CDR3 reads CSVYGLYNEQFF. In DNA form, the CDR3 reads TGCAGCGTTTACGGTCTGTACAATGAGCAGTTCTTC.